Shown below are 5 T cell receptor beta chains from a single sample sequenced in a study of shared clonotypes between healthy human individuals. Method: immunoSEQ multiplex PCR; TCRdb's copy keeps in-frame clones and lacks some. In the table there are 450,000 to 500,000 clones, 65% to 85% of which are singletons. Sequencing was carried out using PBMCs. These receptors originate from a woman aged 40 to 49 in good health. Some clones in this sample may be carry-over from other donors' samples.

V and J are TRBV7-9 and TRBJ1-1, with D possibly matching TRBD1 (6 bases). Germline CDR1 and CDR2: SEHNR and FQNEAQ (reference sequence). This CDR3 comprises 15 residues. Deletions cut 7 bases from V and 4 bases from J, with 19 bases between. The CDR3 sequence: CASIQGASRTTEAFF. DNA of the CDR3: TGTGCCAGCATACAGGGCGCCTCCCGGACCACTGAAGCTTTCTTT.

This chain connects TRBV7-2 to TRBJ2-5; D might be TRBD2 (5 bases). This CDR3 is built from 15 residues. The germline gives CDR1 SGHTA, CDR2 FQGNSA. V was cut by 2 bases and J by 0 bases, with 10 bases left in between. CDR3 coding DNA: TGTGCCAGCAGCTTATATTCGGGGAACCAAGAGACCCAGTACTTC. Its translation is CASSLYSGNQETQYF.

This chain uses TRBV10-3 with TRBJ1-3; possible D gene TRBD1, 5 bases. CDR1 is ENHRY and CDR2 is SYGVKD in the germline V gene. The CDR3 covers 15 residues. The ends were cut back, 0 bases at V and 2 bases at J, with 8 bases in the middle. The CDR3 loop reads CAISESGGTGNTIYF. CDR3 bases: TGTGCCATCAGTGAGTCCGGGGGTACTGGAAACACCATATATTTT.

This clone came up many times. The V and J genes are TRBV2 and TRBJ2-5; D gene unclear. TRBJ2-7 matches the DNA end more closely, so the J call is doubtful. Germline V lookup: CDR1 SNHLY, CDR2 FYNNEI. The CDR3 loop spans 14 amino acids. The CDR3: CASSEGSYSYEQYF. Here the CDR3 DNA reads TGTGCCAGCAGTGAGGGCAGCTACTCCTACGAGCAGTACTTC.

This clone was picked up one time. The chain is built from TRBV9 and TRBJ2-1; D not resolved. V was cut by 0 bases and J by 10 bases, with 11 bases left in between. The CDR3 length is 13 residues. Germline-derived CDR1 and CDR2 are SGDLS and YYNGEE. Written as DNA, the CDR3 is TGTGCCAGCAGCGTAGGTCAGCTTCAGGAGCAGTTCTTC. Protein: CASSVGQLQEQFF. Full variable domain (missing parts from reference TRBV9 and TRBJ2-1): DSGVTQTPKHLITATGQRVTLRCSPRSGDLSVYWYQQSLDQGLQFLIQYYNGEERAKGNILERFSAQQFPDLHSELNLSSLELGDSALYFCASSVGQLQEQFFGPGTRLTVL.